This record concerns one T cell receptor (beta chain) sequence. The data are from a study of T cell changes during pregnancy in multiple sclerosis. TCRdb keeps only in-frame clones here, not all; method: immunoSEQ multiplex PCR. The sample has 45,000 or so clones; roughly 90% are singletons. Sequencing used peripheral blood, obtained in the first trimester of pregnancy. The clonotype comes from a female donor with multiple sclerosis, enrolled in a pregnancy study.

The CDR3 here is CAISWGQGANEQFF. The CDR3 nucleotides are TGTGCCATCAGTTGGGGACAGGGGGCGAATGAGCAGTTCTTC. The V call is TRBV10-3, the J call TRBJ2-1; TRBD1 matches 12 bases. Germline CDR1 is ENHRY and CDR2 is SYGVKD. After removal of 5 bases from V and 7 bases from J, the junction contained 3 bases not matched to a gene. This CDR3 is 14 amino acids long.